This TCR beta chain was retrieved from a study of shared clonotypes between healthy human individuals (dated by TCRdb to the early 2020s). In the study overall: The cohort comprised two women and a few men aged 18 to 49 years. Libraries were prepared and TCR repertoires were sequenced by different laboratories using diverse techniques, in order to increase sequencing depth and limit assay-specific biases. Leukapheresis yielded between about 0.8 and 9.5 billion PBMCs per donor. To estimate repertoire size and how much clonotype sharing occurs between individuals, the study deeply sequenced the blood TCR repertoires of a handful of healthy adults. For each donor, three plates each were used for CD4 naive and CD4 memory, two plates were used for CD8 naive, and one plate was used for CD8 memory.

V is reduced by 1 base and J by 2 bases, leaving a spacing of 11 bases between them. The CDR3 measures 15 amino acids from cysteine to phenylalanine. This entry keeps only the CDR3 DNA: 45 bases, framed from base 1. CDR1 and CDR2, looked up from the germline V gene, are MDHEN and SYDVKM. Remarks on this clone: This clone's antigen is unknown. Within one base of it there is no much larger clone, and no base qualities were kept.

Broad study findings and their caveats: Because the study included a small number of donors, the genetic and exposure-history diversity represented was limited. Compared with non-shared clonotypes, the clonotypes found in all four sorted-subset donors had higher generation probabilities. Naive subsets generally had larger estimated clonotype richness than memory subsets did. Pairwise subsampling led to the expectation that sequencing depth would affect the degree of clonotype sharing among donors. Even with the large sequencing depth, rarefaction of the sorted-subset datasets indicated that sequencing was incomplete. Sharing across a few donors was observed for 4.5% to 6.5% of naive CD4, 3% to 3.5% of naive CD8, about 2.5% of memory CD4, and less than 0.45% of memory CD8 clonotypes. Sampling was limited to blood, and TCR repertoires in tissue likely differ from TCR repertoires in blood.

TCR CDR3 regions were amplified from genomic DNA by multiplex PCR using the deep immunoSEQ assay. For each cell subset, the extracted genomic DNA was distributed evenly across all wells of several immunoSEQ 96-well plates, and each plate served as one replicate. For sorted subsets, each replicate PCR was loaded with about 0.2 ug genomic DNA, equivalent to some 31,000 T cell genomes. Purified libraries were quantified with a Qubit 3.0 fluorometer, sized on a Bioanalyzer 2100, and re-quantified with the KAPA Library Quantification kit. A separate single-read 150-cycle Illumina NextSeq 550 flow cell was used to sequence each immunoSEQ 96-well plate. Under the source paper's analysis protocol: Because the immunoSEQ output included only junctional sequences and no quality scores, the filtering could not be the same as the filtering used for full-length reads. To assign V/J genes and CDR3, sequences were annotated using PyIR, a Python wrapper for IgBLAST v1.9, with IMGT germline references. Reads were removed for weak V/J assignments (E-value above 1e-6), missing CDR3, stop codons, out-of-frame junctions, or ambiguous translated residues. V3J clonotypes were defined as sequences sharing the same inferred V gene, J gene, and CDR3 amino acid sequence. The percentage overlap between two repertoires was calculated by dividing the number of shared unique clonotypes by the size of the smaller repertoire. RTK rarefaction, the Chao1 estimator, and Recon v2.1 estimates of unobserved clonotypes were used to assess repertoire richness. OLGA was used to compute generation probabilities for all TCRbeta clonotypes that the gDNA method yielded from a handful of donors. TCRdb's version of the immuneACCESS table is confined to in-frame rearrangements and falls short of the full clone set. An unresolved V gene accounts for under half of the shortfall where checked; the remainder is of unknown origin. The D gene and trimming were derived from the DNA, and the V and J assignments and clone size from that table. Within this sample are 2.3 million or so clones, with about 92% of them counted one time only. The ten most abundant clones make up 0.39% of the sample.

Healthy HIV-negative adults with no recently reported acute infections or vaccinations were included as donors. Every donor was a Caucasian adult living in Nashville, Tennessee, USA. CD4+ T cells were enriched by magnetic negative selection, after which naive cells were positively selected on CD45RA and the negative fraction was taken as the memory subset. Blood was obtained by leukapheresis, after which PBMCs were separated by Ficoll-Histopaque density gradient centrifugation and cryopreserved in liquid nitrogen vapor phase. Analytical flow cytometry was used to check the purity and quantity of each magnetically sorted T cell population. From each sorted fraction, genomic DNA was isolated and quantified by UV absorbance on a Nanodrop 2000c.

Sequenced input: naive CD4+ T cells from PBMCs. Interpreted using the paper, the cell subset or site label stands for: CD45RA+ positively selected. The chain links TRBV28 with TRBJ1-2; no D gene call is confident. This TCR was recovered from a man aged 18 to 29 in good health. Some clones in this sample may be carry-over from other donors' samples. The CDR3 region: CASSLLVSGNYGYTF. The DNA sequence is given as TGTGCCAGCAGTTTATTGGTGTCGGGGAACTATGGCTACACCTTC.